The sequence of this T cell receptor beta chain was determined in a study of tumor-infiltrating lymphocytes in localized non-small cell lung cancer. Turning to the study itself: Each patient gave resected tumor and non-adjacent uninvolved lung tissue. Broader study findings: Tumor T-cell fraction was not associated with recurrence-free survival. Available tissue quantity limited TCR sequencing to a patient subset. Different pieces of the same tissue were used for each assay.

This CDR3 comprises 13 residues. CDR1 and CDR2 (germline): SGHTA, FQGNSA. Trimming took 5 bases from V and 6 from J, leaving 13 bases between them. Generated by immunoSEQ multiplex PCR, the TCRdb table keeps only in-frame clones and is missing some. This sample has about 16,000 clones, with roughly 79% found just once. Points on this clone: Its antigen is undetermined.

The source of this sequence is a human donor with non-small cell lung cancer. The sample was lung tumor tissue. The chain is built from TRBV7-2 and TRBJ1-1; TRBD1 might be the D (5 bases). The CDR3 here is CASSPGGIAEAFF. The DNA of the CDR3 is TGTGCCAGCAGCCCCGGGGGGATTGCTGAAGCTTTCTTT.